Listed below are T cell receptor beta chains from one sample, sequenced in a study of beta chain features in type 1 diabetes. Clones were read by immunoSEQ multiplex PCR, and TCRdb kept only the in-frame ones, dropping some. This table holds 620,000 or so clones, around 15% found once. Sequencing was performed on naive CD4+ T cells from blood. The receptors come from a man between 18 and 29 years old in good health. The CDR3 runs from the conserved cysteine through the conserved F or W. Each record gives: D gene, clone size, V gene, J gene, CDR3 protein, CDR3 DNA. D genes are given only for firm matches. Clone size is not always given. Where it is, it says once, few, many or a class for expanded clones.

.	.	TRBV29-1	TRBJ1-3	CSVADLGPGNTIYF	TGCAGCGTTGCGGATCTGGGACCTGGAAACACCATATATTTT
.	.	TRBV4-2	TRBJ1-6	CASSQGTENSPLHF	TGTGCCAGCAGCCAGGGCACCGAAAATTCACCCCTCCACTTT
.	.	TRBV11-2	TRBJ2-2	CASSFVQYTGELFF	TGTGCCAGCAGCTTTGTACAGTACACCGGGGAGCTGTTTTTT
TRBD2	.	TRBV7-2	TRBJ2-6	CASSSFAGESSGANVLTF	TGTGCCAGCAGCTCCTTTGCGGGGGAGAGCTCTGGGGCCAACGTCCTGACTTTC
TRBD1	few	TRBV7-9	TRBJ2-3	CASSRHDRGYTQYF	TGTGCCAGCAGCCGACATGACAGGGGATATACGCAGTATTTT
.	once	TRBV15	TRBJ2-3	CATSRVVGLTDTQYF	TGTGCCACCAGCAGAGTAGTAGGGTTGACAGATACGCAGTATTTT
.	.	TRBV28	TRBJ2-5	CASSSDSLRETQYF	TGTGCCAGCAGCTCGGACAGCCTGAGAGAGACCCAGTACTTC
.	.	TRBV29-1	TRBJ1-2	CSVEIKRAEGYTF	TGCAGCGTTGAAATTAAGAGGGCTGAAGGCTACACCTTC
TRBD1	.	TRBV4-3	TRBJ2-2	CASSPRTGNTGELFF	TGCGCCAGCAGCCCCAGGACAGGAAACACCGGGGAGCTGTTTTTT
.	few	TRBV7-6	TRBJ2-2	CASSLIRRPGELFF	TGTGCCAGCAGCTTAATTAGGCGCCCCGGGGAGCTGTTTTTT
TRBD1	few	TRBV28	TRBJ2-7	CASSLYRGIVF	TGTGCCAGCAGTTTGTACAGGGGAATAGTTTTC
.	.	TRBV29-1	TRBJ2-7	CSVAGTYEQYF	TGCAGCGTCGCGGGGACTTACGAGCAGTACTTC
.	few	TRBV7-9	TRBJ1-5	CASSSYGDNQPQHF	TGTGCCAGCAGCTCTTATGGGGACAATCAGCCCCAGCATTTT
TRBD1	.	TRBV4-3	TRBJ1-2	CASSQGQGRNYGYTF	TGCGCCAGCAGCCAAGGACAGGGTCGTAACTATGGCTACACCTTC
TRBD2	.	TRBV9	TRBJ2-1	CASRLAGEGEQFF	TGTGCCAGCAGATTAGCGGGAGAAGGTGAGCAGTTCTTC
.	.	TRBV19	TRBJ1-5	CASSISRAGERSNQPQHF	TGTGCCAGTAGTATATCTCGGGCCGGGGAGAGGAGCAATCAGCCCCAGCATTTT
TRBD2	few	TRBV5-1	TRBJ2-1	CASSLGLAGHRGQFF	TGCGCCAGCAGCTTGGGGCTAGCGGGCCATCGGGGGCAGTTCTTC
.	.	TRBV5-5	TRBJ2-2	CASSFGVQLFF	TGTGCCAGCAGCTTCGGGGTACAGCTGTTTTTT
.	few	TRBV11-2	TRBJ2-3	CASPPDTQYF	TGTGCCAGCCCCCCAGATACGCAGTATTTT
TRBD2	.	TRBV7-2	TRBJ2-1	CASSPGTREQFF	TGTGCCAGCAGCCCAGGGACTAGAGAGCAGTTCTTC
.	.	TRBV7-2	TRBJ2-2	CASSQAGELFF	TGTGCCAGCAGCCAAGCTGGGGAGCTGTTTTTT
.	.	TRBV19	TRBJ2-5	CASRKQETQYF	TGTGCCAGTAGGAAACAGGAGACCCAGTACTTC
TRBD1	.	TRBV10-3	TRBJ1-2	CAISPGQTRLYAGYTF	TGTGCCATCAGTCCGGGACAGACCAGATTGTATGCTGGCTACACCTTC
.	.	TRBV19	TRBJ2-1	CASSIPGSRRLSYNEQFF	TGTGCCAGTAGTATTCCGGGCAGTAGGAGGCTCTCCTACAATGAGCAGTTCTTC